This TCR beta chain emerged from a study of cytotoxic CD8 clonotypes in ibrutinib-treated CLL. About the study: Sample averages reached 255,043 productive templates and 94,082 productive rearrangements.

Notes on the study in general: Public clonotypes occurred uncommonly; on treatment, they contracted or remained stable. Baseline clonality, higher than in age-matched healthy donors, tracked circulating CD8+ T-cell counts.

Sequencing was performed with immunoSEQ multiplex PCR; in TCRdb, only in-frame clones are kept and a portion is missing. Seen here are roughly 150,000 clones, approximately 90% observed once, and the top ten hold more than 2.5%. Trimming took off 6 bases at V and 6 bases at J, with 14 bases between the two ends. Germline assignment: CDR1 KGHSH and CDR2 LQKENI. The CDR3 totals 13 residues. A remark on this clone: What it recognizes is unknown.

The sequencing used PBMCs, collected at disease progression, from a patient treated with ibrutinib. The TCR originated in a human donor with chronic lymphocytic leukemia. The chain recombines TRBV18 with TRBJ1-1; maybe TRBD1 (6 bases). CDR3 sequence (DNA): TGTGCCAGCTCCCAGGGGATGGTAGCTGAAGCTTTCTTT. Protein sequence: CASSQGMVAEAFF.